Listed below are T cell receptor beta chains from one sample, sequenced in a study of blood T cell repertoires in COVID-19. Here immunoSEQ multiplex PCR was the method, and the copy in TCRdb shows in-frame clones only, minus some. The sample gives roughly 450,000 clones, about nine tenths of which show up once; 0.6% is in the top ten. The sequenced material came from PBMCs or T cells enriched from blood (not recorded which). All receptors derive from a man aged 18 to 30 who had recovered from COVID-19. CDR3s include the opening cysteine and the closing phenylalanine or tryptophan. The D gene is left open where the match is weak. Size is omitted from some rows. Given values are once, few, many or a class for expanded clones.

>-|TRBV21-1|TRBJ1-4|-|11
TGTGCCAGCAGCATGAGGGAAAAACTGTTTTTT
CASSMREKLFF
>-|TRBV3-1/TRBV3-2|TRBJ2-5|-|18
TGTGCCAGCAGCCAAGAATCCCCCTTTGTAGCGGCCCAAGAGACCCAGTACTTC
CASSQESPFVAAQETQYF
>TRBD1|TRBV5-5|TRBJ1-5|-|15
TGTGCCAGCAGCTTGGCAGACAGGGTGGGGCAGGCCCAGCATTTT
CASSLADRVGQAQHF
>-|TRBV28|TRBJ2-7|-|13
TGTGCCAGCAGTTTAAGTGGCCCCTACGAGCAGTACTTC
CASSLSGPYEQYF
>-|TRBV25-1|TRBJ1-2|once|16
TGTGCCAGCAGTGAATCACTCCGAGGAGGGTTCCATGGCTACACCTTC
CASSESLRGGFHGYTF
>-|TRBV6-5|TRBJ1-2|-|16
TGTGCCAGCAGTTACTCGATCTCCAGGTATAACTATGGCTACACCTTC
CASSYSISRYNYGYTF
>-|TRBV9|TRBJ1-1|-|14
TGTGCCAGCAGCGTAGAGAGTCGCAACACTGAAGCTTTCTTT
CASSVESRNTEAFF
>-|TRBV2|TRBJ1-4|-|15
TGTGCCAGCAGTGACGTTGGGAGTTTTCGAGAAAAACTGTTTTTT
CASSDVGSFREKLFF
>-|TRBV5-6|TRBJ1-1|-|15
TGTGCCAGCAGCCCCGGGGGACCTAAGAACACTGAAGCTTTCTTT
CASSPGGPKNTEAFF
>-|TRBV7-2|TRBJ1-3|-|14
TGTGCCAGCAGCCCGGGGACAACTGGAAACACCATATATTTT
CASSPGTTGNTIYF
>TRBD2|TRBV28|TRBJ2-5|-|17
TGTGCCAGCAGTTCGCGCCCCGGGACTAGCGTCCGAGAGACCCAGTACTTC
CASSSRPGTSVRETQYF
>TRBD1|TRBV12-5|TRBJ1-3|-|16
TGTGCTAGTGGTCCCGGATCGACAGGGGCTGGAAACACCATATATTTT
CASGPGSTGAGNTIYF
>-|TRBV12-3/TRBV12-4|TRBJ2-7|-|13
TGTGCCAGCAGTTTGGGTCAGGGGTACGAGCAGTACTTC
CASSLGQGYEQYF
>TRBD1|TRBV2|TRBJ1-1|-|11
TGTGCCAGCCGGACAGGGTCTGAAGCTTTCTTT
CASRTGSEAFF
>TRBD1|TRBV15|TRBJ1-3|-|16
TGTGCCACCAGCAGATACCTGACAGGGACTGGAAACACCATATATTTT
CATSRYLTGTGNTIYF
>TRBD1|TRBV7-9|TRBJ1-2|-|15
TGTGCCAGCAGCTCTGGGGGACAGGGTAACTATGGCTACACCTTC
CASSSGGQGNYGYTF
>TRBD1|TRBV2|TRBJ1-5|-|17
TGTGCCAGCAAACTAACCGCCGGGACAGGGGGAGGGCAGCCCCAGCATTTT
CASKLTAGTGGGQPQHF
>-|TRBV19|TRBJ1-1|once|13
TGTGCCAGTAGTATCGAGGGGAACACTGAAGCTTTCTTT
CASSIEGNTEAFF
>TRBD1|TRBV28|TRBJ1-5|once|18
TGTGCCAGCAGTTTTCCCCAAGGACAGGGATCCGGCAATCAGCCCCAGCATTTT
CASSFPQGQGSGNQPQHF
>-|TRBV28|TRBJ2-4|-|12
TGTGCCAGCAGCACAGGAACCCCCATTCAGTACTTC
CASSTGTPIQYF
>TRBD2|TRBV7-9|TRBJ2-1|-|15
TGTGCCAGCAGCCCCGGACTAGACCTTTACAATGAGCAGTTCTTC
CASSPGLDLYNEQFF
>-|TRBV12-5|TRBJ1-1|-|14
TGTGCTAGTGGTTCGAGCACCCTGAACACTGAAGCTTTCTTT
CASGSSTLNTEAFF
>TRBD1|TRBV6-1|TRBJ1-4|few|14
TGTGCCAGCAGTGAAGGGACAGGGTATGAAAAACTGTTTTTT
CASSEGTGYEKLFF
>-|TRBV30|TRBJ1-2|-|13
TGTGCCTGGAGTGTTTCAGGGATGGATGGCTACACCTTC
CAWSVSGMDGYTF
>-|TRBV5-1|TRBJ1-1|-|14
TGCGCCAGCAGCGAGGCCGGGAGGCTGGGAGAAGCTTTCTTT
CASSEAGRLGEAFF
>TRBD2|TRBV5-4|TRBJ2-5|-|15
TGTGCCAGCAGCAAGACTAGCGGGGGCGAAGAGACCCAGTACTTC
CASSKTSGGEETQYF
>-|TRBV9|TRBJ1-2|-|16
TGTGCCAGCAGCGTCTCTGGCAGGGCCGCTTCCTATGGCTACACCTTC
CASSVSGRAASYGYTF
>TRBD1|TRBV5-6|TRBJ1-2|-|14
TGTGCCAGCAGCCAACCCGGACAGGTCCATGGCTACACCTTC
CASSQPGQVHGYTF
>-|TRBV7-8|TRBJ1-5|-|15
TGTGCCAGCAGCTTAGAAGACAGGTTCAATCAGCCCCAGCATTTT
CASSLEDRFNQPQHF
>TRBD1|TRBV27|TRBJ1-6|once|15
TGTGCCAGCAGTCCAGGGACAGGCCTTGTTTCACCCCTCCACTTT
CASSPGTGLVSPLHF
>-|TRBV10-1|TRBJ1-1|-|13
TGCGCCAGCAGTCTTACAGCGAACACTGAAGCTTTCTTT
CASSLTANTEAFF
>-|TRBV20-1|TRBJ2-7|-|11
TGCAGTGCTAGAGGGGGCGGCGAGCAGTACTTC
CSARGGGEQYF
>TRBD2|TRBV30|TRBJ2-3|-|15
TGTGCCTGGCCCGAGACTAGCGGGGGAACAGATACGCAGTATTTT
CAWPETSGGTDTQYF
>-|TRBV28|TRBJ2-1|-|13
TGTGCCAGCAGTTTGATCTATGCCAATGAGCAGTTCTTC
CASSLIYANEQFF
>-|TRBV11-2|TRBJ2-3|-|10
TGTGCCAGCAGCCAGGGGTCCCAGTATTTT
CASSQGSQYF
>-|TRBV5-4|TRBJ1-1|-|11
TGTGCCAGCAGCACGGGGAATGAAGCTTTCTTT
CASSTGNEAFF
>TRBD1|TRBV5-1|TRBJ2-5|-|16
TGCGCCAGCAGCCAAACAGGGGGCTTGGGCCAAGAGACCCAGTACTTC
CASSQTGGLGQETQYF
>TRBD1|TRBV19|TRBJ2-5|-|15
TGTGCCAGTAGTATAGGAGGGACAGGGGAAGAGACCCAGTACTTC
CASSIGGTGEETQYF
>TRBD1|TRBV24-1|TRBJ2-7|-|15
TGTGCCACCAGTGAGCAAGGGACAGGGTCCGACGAGCAGTACTTC
CATSEQGTGSDEQYF
>TRBD1|TRBV25-1|TRBJ2-3|-|14
TGTGCCAGCGGGGGGACAGGGTTGAAAGATACGCAGTATTTT
CASGGTGLKDTQYF
>-|TRBV10-3|TRBJ1-2|-|13
TGTGCCATCACCGCCCAGGGACTCTATGGCTACACCTTC
CAITAQGLYGYTF
>-|TRBV6-5|TRBJ1-4|-|16
TGTGCCAGCAGTTACTCGATGGGGGCCACTAATGAAAAACTGTTTTTT
CASSYSMGATNEKLFF
>-|TRBV5-6|TRBJ1-2|-|15
TGTGCCAGCAGCTCCGACCTTCAGGGCCCAAGTGGCTACACCTTC
CASSSDLQGPSGYTF
>TRBD1|TRBV7-9|TRBJ2-7|-|14
TGTGCCAGCAGCTTATGGGACAGGGGGGACGAGCAGTACTTC
CASSLWDRGDEQYF